The next 23 T cell receptor beta chains were all read from a single sample in a study of Ad26.COV2.S vaccination and SARS-CoV-2 variants. Produced via immunoSEQ multiplex PCR; TCRdb's table is partial and in-frame only. Of roughly 300,000 clones in the sample, 80% to 90% are singletons; the top ten hold approximately 5%. Sample treatment: 19 received Ad26.COV2.S at low or high dose, single or two shots; 5 received placebo; per-sample allocation not given. Day 63 after the first vaccine or placebo injection was the time point for sampling. The sample in question was peripheral blood, obtained in a trial of Ad26.COV2.S vaccine versus placebo. The receptor source for this set is a person between 18 and 65 years old who received the Ad26.COV2.S COVID-19 vaccine or a placebo.

The V and J genes are TRBV5-1 and TRBJ1-2; D remains ambiguous. Trimming took off 0 bases at V and 0 bases at J, with 9 bases between the two ends. The germline gives CDR1 SGHRS, CDR2 YFSETQ. There are 15 residues in the CDR3. Written as DNA, the CDR3 is TGCGCCAGCAGCTTGGACTACGGTTCTAACTATGGCTACACCTTC. Translating it yields CASSLDYGSNYGYTF.

The chain recombines TRBV19 with TRBJ2-2, with D tentatively TRBD2 (6 bases). Germline CDR1 LNHDA, CDR2 SQIVND (reference sequence). V was cut by 10 bases and J by 5 bases, with 14 bases left in between. The CDR3 loop spans 13 amino acids. The CDR3 coding sequence is TGTGCCACTTCATACGCGGGAACCGGGGAGCTGTTTTTT. Its protein is CATSYAGTGELFF.

The chain carries TRBV6-5 and TRBJ1-1; 7 bases agree with TRBD1. The germline V gene has CDR1 MNHEY and CDR2 SVGAGI. The CDR3 has 14 residues. The J segment lost 4 bases and the V segment lost 7 bases, leaving 9 bases of the junction unmatched. CDR3 DNA sequence: TGTGCCAGCAAAAGGGGGCTGGTGGGCACTGAAGCTTTCTTT. Its protein is CASKRGLVGTEAFF.

This chain links TRBV28 with TRBJ1-5, with unresolved D. This CDR3 region has 14 residues. CDR1 and CDR2 (germline): MDHEN, SYDVKM. V was pared by 5 bases and J by 0 bases, with 8 bases between. The CDR3 protein is CASSPRDSNQPQHF. The CDR3, as DNA: TGTGCCAGCAGTCCGAGGGATAGCAATCAGCCCCAGCATTTT.

V and J are TRBV12-3 or TRBV12-4 and TRBJ1-5; a possible D gene is TRBD1 (5 bases). The CDR3 spans 13 residues. With 3 bases removed from V and 6 bases from J, the gap between germline ends came to 9 bases. CDR3 sequence (DNA): TGTGCCAGCAGTTTCCAGGGAGGTCAGCCCCAGCATTTT. The encoded protein is CASSFQGGQPQHF.

The rearrangement uses TRBV10-3 and TRBJ2-7, with a tentative D call TRBD2 (6 bases). Deletions cut 2 bases from V and 3 bases from J, with 8 bases between. The germline V gene has CDR1 ENHRY and CDR2 SYGVKD. The CDR3 sequence is 13 residues long. The CDR3 is CAISEAGSYEQYF. In DNA form, the CDR3 reads TGTGCCATCAGTGAGGCGGGAAGCTACGAGCAGTACTTC.

The V call is TRBV9, the J call TRBJ2-2; perhaps TRBD1 as D (5 bases). The CDR3 spans 16 residues. Germline V gene lookup returns CDR1 SGDLS and CDR2 YYNGEE. Deletions cut 4 bases from V and 1 base from J, with 14 bases between. CDR3 in amino acids: CASSIQGRGNTGELFF. CDR3 coding DNA: TGTGCCAGCAGCATTCAGGGAAGGGGGAACACCGGGGAGCTGTTTTTT.

CDR3 sequence reads: CASSTHAGTGEAFF. CDR3 bases: TGTGCCAGCAGTACCCACGCAGGGACTGGGGAAGCTTTCTTT. V usage is TRBV5-5 and J usage is TRBJ1-1, with D possibly matching TRBD1 (5 bases). Trimming left V 5 bases short and J 8 bases short, with 19 bases between. Germline CDR1 reads SGHKS; CDR2 reads YYEKEE (reference sequence). The length of the CDR3 is 14 residues.

This clone was recorded a few times. V gene TRBV5-4 combines with J gene TRBJ2-1, with 9 bases aligning to TRBD2. This CDR3 comprises 19 residues. The germline gives CDR1 SGHNT, CDR2 YYREEE (reference sequence). Trimming took 0 bases from V and 0 from J; bases not matched to a gene: 10. The CDR3 sequence is CASSLVQREDPFSYNEQFF. In DNA, the CDR3 is TGTGCCAGCAGCTTGGTCCAGCGGGAGGACCCATTCTCCTACAATGAGCAGTTCTTC.

The rearrangement links TRBV6-1 to TRBJ1-5; D remains ambiguous. The CDR3 extends over 16 amino acids. V shed 3 bases and J shed 1 base, with 13 bases lying between them. Germline-derived CDR1 and CDR2 are MNHNS and SASEGT. CDR3 amino acids: CASSDSRQESNQPQHF. The CDR3 DNA sequence: TGTGCCAGCAGTGATAGTCGGCAGGAGAGCAATCAGCCCCAGCATTTT.

V and J are TRBV4-1 and TRBJ1-2; D not resolved. The germline V gene encodes CDR1 MGHRA and CDR2 YSYEKL. Trimming removed 0 bases at V and 8 bases at J, with 10 bases between. The CDR3 has 13 residues. CDR3 amino acids: CASSQESVIGYTF. The CDR3 region has the DNA TGCGCCAGCAGCCAAGAGTCCGTGATCGGCTACACCTTC.

The V and J genes are TRBV4-3 and TRBJ2-7; D is ambiguous. This CDR3 region has 15 residues. The germline V and J ends were trimmed by 1 base and 2 bases, with 12 bases remaining between them. Germline V lookup: CDR1 LGHNA, CDR2 YSLEER. The CDR3 DNA sequence: TGCGCCAGCAGCCAAGGTTTTGACACCGCCTACGAGCAGTACTTC. Amino acid sequence: CASSQGFDTAYEQYF.

V and J are TRBV27 and TRBJ2-1, with D possibly TRBD1 on 5 matching bases. CDR1 is MNHEY, CDR2 SMNVEV, per germline (reference sequence). CDR3 length: 14 residues. Trimming took off 2 bases at V and 7 bases at J, with 12 bases between the two ends. This chain's CDR3 is CASSLRTLLNEQFF. As DNA, the CDR3 is TGTGCCAGCAGTTTAAGGACACTCTTAAATGAGCAGTTCTTC.

The V and J genes are TRBV3-1 (or the pseudogene TRBV3-2) and TRBJ2-5; a weak D match, TRBD2 (6 bases). CDR1 and CDR2 (germline): LGHDT, YNNKEL (reference sequence). The CDR3 spans 15 residues. Trimming shortened V by 1 base and J by 10 bases, and 19 bases separated the two germline ends. The CDR3 region has the DNA TGTGCCAGCAGCCAAGCGGGTGGGCTCGCGGGGAGCCAGTACTTC. Translated: CASSQAGGLAGSQYF.

The rearrangement joins TRBV29-1 to TRBJ1-1, with a tentative D call TRBD1 (6 bases). Germline V gives CDR1 SQVTM, CDR2 ANQGSEA. The CDR3 runs 14 residues. V was shortened by 2 bases and J by 6 bases, with 16 bases between the two germline ends. CDR3 nucleotide sequence: TGCAGCGTTGAACGATGGGGGGCCACCGCTGAAGCTTTCTTT. Amino acid sequence: CSVERWGATAEAFF.

The J gene is TRBJ2-7, the V gene TRBV28; TRBD1 is a possible D gene (6 bases). V lost 5 bases to trimming and J lost 4 bases, with 12 bases between them. Germline values: CDR1 MDHEN, CDR2 SYDVKM. The CDR3 spans 13 residues. The CDR3 reads CASSEQGFYEQYF. The CDR3 coding sequence is TGTGCCAGCAGTGAACAGGGATTTTACGAGCAGTACTTC.

The chain carries TRBV28 and TRBJ2-3; D perhaps matches TRBD1 (6 bases). The CDR3 contains 13 residues. CDR1 MDHEN and CDR2 SYDVKM come from the germline V gene. Trimming shortened V by 6 bases and J by 2 bases, and 9 bases separated the two germline ends. CDR3 in DNA: TGTGCCAGCAGCCGGGACAACACAGATACGCAGTATTTT. It specifies CASSRDNTDTQYF.

The gene calls are TRBV5-6 and TRBJ2-1; 9 bases are a match to TRBD1. The junction had 7 bases not matched to a gene; V was cut back by 4 bases and J by 5 bases. The germline CDR1 and CDR2 sequences are SGHDT and YYEEEE. This CDR3 is 15 amino acids long. CDR3 amino acids: CASSTAGTGNNEQFF. CDR3 nucleotides: TGTGCCAGCAGCACAGCCGGGACAGGGAACAATGAGCAGTTCTTC.

The chain has TRBV19 and TRBJ2-5; the D gene is possibly TRBD1 (5 bases). The CDR3 is made up of 13 amino acids. Germline-derived CDR1 and CDR2 are LNHDA and SQIVND (reference sequence). Trimming removed 7 bases at V and 2 bases at J, with 11 bases between. As DNA, the CDR3 is TGTGCCAGTATGGCCAGGGATCAAGAGACCCAGTACTTC. Translated, it gives CASMARDQETQYF.

V usage is TRBV2 and J usage is TRBJ2-2; 10 nucleotides align to TRBD1. CDR3 length: 15 amino acids. Germline V gives CDR1 SNHLY, CDR2 FYNNEI. The V gene end was trimmed by 7 bases and the J gene end by 3 bases; junction bases not matched to a gene: 5. CDR3 in amino acids: CASTIGTGDTGELFF. CDR3 in DNA: TGTGCCAGCACCATCGGGACAGGGGACACCGGGGAGCTGTTTTTT.

V and J are TRBV15 and TRBJ1-3, with a tentative D call TRBD1 (5 bases). Trimming took 4 bases from V and 0 from J, leaving 10 bases between them. CDR3 length equals 15 residues. Germline lookup yields CDR1 LNHNV and CDR2 YYDKDF (reference sequence). The CDR3 nucleotides are TGTGCCACCAGCAATCAGGGACCCTCTGGAAACACCATATATTTT. It yields the protein CATSNQGPSGNTIYF.

This chain joins TRBV4-3 and TRBJ2-5; D could derive from TRBD1 or TRBD2 (5 bases each). Germline V gene data show CDR1 as LGHNA and CDR2 as YSLEER. The CDR3 runs to 16 residues. Trimming removed 1 base at V and 5 bases at J, with 17 bases between. This CDR3 reads CASSQGRDPPWETQYF. CDR3 nucleotides: TGCGCCAGCAGCCAAGGCCGGGACCCACCGTGGGAGACCCAGTACTTC.

The chain has TRBV5-1 and TRBJ1-4; 8 bases are a match to TRBD1. Germline CDR1 is SGHRS and CDR2 is YFSETQ. This CDR3 spans 15 amino acids. The V gene end was trimmed by 5 bases and the J gene end by 7 bases; junction bases not matched to a gene: 10. The CDR3 DNA follows: TGCGCCAGCAGTTCTACGACAGGGGATCGTGAAAAACTGTTTTTT. Encoded protein: CASSSTTGDREKLFF.